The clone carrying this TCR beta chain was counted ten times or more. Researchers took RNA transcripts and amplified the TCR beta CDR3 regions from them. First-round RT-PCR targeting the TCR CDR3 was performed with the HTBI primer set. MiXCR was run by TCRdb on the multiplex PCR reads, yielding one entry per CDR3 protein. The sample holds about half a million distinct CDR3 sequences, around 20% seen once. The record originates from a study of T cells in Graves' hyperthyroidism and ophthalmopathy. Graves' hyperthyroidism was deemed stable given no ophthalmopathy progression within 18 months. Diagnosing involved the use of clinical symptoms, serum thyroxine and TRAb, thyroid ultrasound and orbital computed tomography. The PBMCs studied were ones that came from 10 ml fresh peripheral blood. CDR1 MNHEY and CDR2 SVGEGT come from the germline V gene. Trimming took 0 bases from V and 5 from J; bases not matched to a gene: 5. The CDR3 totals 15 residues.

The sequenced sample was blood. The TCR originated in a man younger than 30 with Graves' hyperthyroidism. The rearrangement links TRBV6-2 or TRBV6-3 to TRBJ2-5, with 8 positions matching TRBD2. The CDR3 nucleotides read TGTGCCAGCAGTTACTCGGGACTAGTAGGGGAGACCCAGTACTTC. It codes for CASSYSGLVGETQYF.